The T cell receptor beta chain described here comes from a study of T cell repertoires in cytomegalovirus infection. For the study at large: An indication of both CMV infection and matching HLA type came from public TCR beta signatures.

Findings and caveats of the study: Summed frequency of public TCR beta families distinguished CMV carriers with the relevant HLA. Clonotype analysis showed dominance of the ex vivo response by HLA-C-restricted CMV-specific TCR beta clonotypes.

CDR1 is SGHVS and CDR2 is FQNEAQ in the germline V gene. V was cut by 5 bases and J by 6 bases, with 8 bases left in between. This CDR3 spans 12 amino acids. This clonotype was observed many times. Its antigen is unknown. TCRdb reprocessed the reads via MiXCR and lists one record per CDR3 protein. This table holds more than 75,000 distinct CDR3 sequences, 3.5% to 4.5% found once. Material: PBMCs. This receptor was obtained from a human donor in good health (CMV status not recorded). Some clones in this sample may be carry-over from other donors' samples. The chain links TRBV7-8 to TRBJ1-5; no firm D call. CDR3 sequence: CASSHLGQPQHF. In nucleotides, the CDR3 is TGTGCCAGCAGCCACCTGGGTCAGCCCCAGCATTTT.